This TCR beta chain emerged from a study of blood T cell repertoires in COVID-19. On the study more broadly: Italy, Spain and the United States were the sources of the convalescent and acute COVID-19 samples. From T cells, B-cell-depleted T cells, or PBMCs came the material, which was cDNA or gDNA.

Authors' methods: It was from reference gene primer amplification that nucleated cell counts were estimated. The protocol was immunoSEQ multiplex PCR, while the TCRdb copy is restricted to in-frame clones and leaves out a portion. For V, J and clone size, that table is used; D and trimming come from the DNA. The data hold more than 75,000 clones, with roughly 88% observed a single time. Trimming at V came to 6 bases and at J to 5 bases, leaving 16 bases not matched to a gene. The CDR3 contains 19 residues. Per germline, CDR1 ENHRY and CDR2 SYGVKD. The specimen was peripheral blood. The chain combines TRBV10-3 with TRBJ2-3; 14 bases match TRBD2. The receptor comes from an elderly woman with acute or convalescent COVID-19. CDR3 sequence (DNA): TGTGCCATCAGCGCCAAATTACCGGGACTAGCGGGAGTTGTAGATACGCAGTATTTT. It is translated as CAISAKLPGLAGVVDTQYF.